This T cell receptor beta chain was sequenced in a study of T cells in women clearing cervical HPV infection. Study information: Control women cleared a single incident HPV16 infection within 12 months. Case blood was drawn when the lesion was first found; control blood after infection became undetectable. Study-level findings and limits: Associations may precede or follow infection; HPV-specific or memory T cells were not isolated. Combining TCR richness with V gene abundances gave roughly 0.88 AUC.

Profiling relied on immunoSEQ multiplex PCR, and the TCRdb table lists in-frame clones only, not all of them. The sample includes fewer than 35,000 clones. V lost 4 bases to trimming and J lost 1 base; unmatched junction nucleotides: 2. The CDR3 totals 14 residues. Per the germline V gene, CDR1 is DFQATT and CDR2 is SNEGSKA (reference sequence). About this clone: As yet, its antigen is unknown. The read gets to within 3 residues of the CDR3 end, and the germline J gene fills in the rest.

This clonotype originated in a woman between 18 and 70 years old with a cervical HPV16 infection that either progressed to CIN3+ or cleared (not recorded which). The rearrangement links TRBV20-1 to TRBJ2-5; 11 nucleotides match TRBD2. Material: blood buffy coat. The CDR3 reads CSATGTSGQETQYF. CDR3 bases read: TGCAGTGCTACAGGGACTAGCGGCCAAGAGACC.